The 21 T cell receptor beta chains presented below share a single source sample, sequenced in a study of naive and memory T cell subsets. General study findings and limits: Naive repertoires, especially CD8, held a few larger clonotypes, possibly memory cells re-expressing CD45RA.

The antigens for these receptors are not known. An equimolar mix of two oligonucleotides served as the beta constant-region primer for TRBC1 and TRBC2. Nested alpha and beta constant-region primers with the SP2 primer drove four PCR rounds on ligated cDNA. TCRdb ran MiXCR on the UMI-ligation and nested PCR reads and lists one entry per CDR3 protein. Seen here are roughly 150,000 distinct CDR3 sequences, over 20% observed once, and the top ten hold roughly 0.1%. The sequenced sample consisted of naive CD4+ T cells from blood. These receptors all stem from a human donor in good health.

There are a few counts of this clonotype. The chain links TRBV4-3 to TRBJ2-3; D is undetermined. CDR1 and CDR2 from the germline V gene are LGHNA and YSLEER. The V end was cut by 1 base, the J end by 1 base, with 18 bases between. The CDR3 length is 18 residues. The CDR3 reads CASSQASALIGGTDTQYF. Here the CDR3 DNA reads TGCGCCAGCAGCCAAGCTTCTGCTCTTATTGGGGGCACAGATACGCAGTATTTT.

This chain uses TRBV10-3 with TRBJ1-2, with D tentatively TRBD1 (6 bases). V lost 4 bases, J lost 7 bases, and 16 bases lay in between. The CDR3 runs to 14 residues. Per germline, CDR1 ENHRY and CDR2 SYGVKD. The CDR3 region is CAISGGHSFGGYTF. CDR3 in DNA: TGTGCCATCAGTGGGGGACATAGTTTTGGTGGCTACACCTTC.

The chain combines TRBV28 with TRBJ1-2; unclear D gene. Trimming stripped 6 bases from V and 4 bases from J, with 12 bases between. Germline CDR1 is MDHEN and CDR2 is SYDVKM. The length of the CDR3 is 13 residues. The CDR3 DNA reads TGTGCCAGCAGACTACAGAGCCGCTATGGCTACACCTTC. This sequence encodes CASRLQSRYGYTF.

The chain employs TRBV7-3 and TRBJ2-2; D gene uncertain. Trimming pared 0 bases from V and 0 bases from J, leaving 5 bases between. Per the germline V gene, CDR1 is SGHTA and CDR2 is FQGTGA. This CDR3 is 15 amino acids long. The CDR3 coding sequence is TGTGCCAGCAGCTTAACAGGGCCGAACACCGGGGAGCTGTTTTTT. Amino acids: CASSLTGPNTGELFF.

This clonotype was seen repeatedly, ten times or more. The chain recombines TRBV6-6 with TRBJ2-7; 13 bases are shared with TRBD2. The CDR3 contains 15 residues. After removal of 6 bases from V and 2 bases from J, the junction contained 4 bases not matched to a gene. CDR1 is MNHNY and CDR2 is SVGAGI in the germline V gene (reference sequence). The CDR3 loop reads CASRGTSGRAYEQYF. The CDR3 nucleotides read TGTGCCAGCAGAGGAACTAGCGGGAGGGCCTACGAGCAGTACTTC.

This clonotype came up many times. This chain joins TRBV5-8 and TRBJ2-7; tentative D call: TRBD1 (6 bases). Between the trimmed V and J ends, which lost 0 bases and 4 bases, there was a span of 14 bases. The CDR3 is 15 residues long. CDR1 is SGHTS, CDR2 YDEGEE, per germline. CDR3 region: CASSLARGYSYEQYF. The CDR3 DNA follows: TGTGCCAGCAGCTTGGCCAGGGGATACTCATACGAGCAGTACTTC.

The chain has TRBV2 and TRBJ2-3; 12 bases are shared with TRBD2. The trim removed 6 bases at V and 0 bases at J, leaving 7 bases unmatched. CDR3 length: 17 residues. In germline, CDR1 is SNHLY, CDR2 FYNNEI. The CDR3: CASSTRGTSGSTDTQYF. The CDR3, as DNA: TGTGCCAGCAGCACTAGAGGGACTAGCGGGAGCACAGATACGCAGTATTTT. The full variable domain, in which reference TRBV2 and TRBJ2-3 provide the parts outside the CDR3, is EPEVTQTPSHQVTQMGQEVILRCVPISNHLYFYWYRQILGQKVEFLVSFYNNEISEKSEIFDDQFSVERPDGSNFTLKIRSTKLEDSAMYFCASSTRGTSGSTDTQYFGPGTRLTVL.

The rearrangement uses TRBV18 and TRBJ2-5; perhaps TRBD2 as D (5 bases). The CDR3 extends over 13 amino acids. In germline, CDR1 is KGHSH, CDR2 LQKENI. Trimming stripped 3 bases from V and 3 bases from J, with 8 bases between. The CDR3 spells CASSPGMKETQYF. DNA of the CDR3: TGTGCCAGCTCACCCGGGATGAAAGAGACCCAGTACTTC.

This clonotype was counted many times. The chain carries TRBV11-2 and TRBJ2-1, with D perhaps TRBD1 (6 bases). With 7 bases removed from V and 4 bases from J, the gap between germline ends came to 17 bases. Germline values: CDR1 SGHAT, CDR2 FQNNGV. This CDR3 has 15 amino acids. CDR3 region: CASTQGGVAYNEQFF. CDR3 DNA: TGTGCCAGCACCCAAGGGGGTGTAGCTTACAATGAGCAGTTCTTC.

The chain has TRBV2 and TRBJ2-7; the D is unclear. The germline V gene has CDR1 SNHLY and CDR2 FYNNEI. V was clipped by 3 bases and J by 0 bases, with 12 bases between them. The CDR3 totals 15 residues. The CDR3, as DNA: TGTGCCAGCAGTGAGACTTTCCCGAGCTCCTACGAGCAGTACTTC. It encodes CASSETFPSSYEQYF.

This clonotype was found many times. This chain connects TRBV7-9 to TRBJ2-7, with TRBD1 as a possible D gene (6 bases). The germline gives CDR1 SEHNR, CDR2 FQNEAQ (reference sequence). This CDR3 region has 14 residues. Trimming stripped 5 bases from V and 7 bases from J, with 18 bases between. The DNA of the CDR3 is TGTGCCAGCAGCACAGGGAGCCCTCTATTGGAGCAGTACTTC. As protein: CASSTGSPLLEQYF.

V usage is TRBV27 and J usage is TRBJ2-5; TRBD1 is a possible D gene (6 bases). Germline V gene lookup returns CDR1 MNHEY and CDR2 SMNVEV (reference sequence). This CDR3 is built from 15 residues. V was trimmed by 6 bases and J by 5 bases, leaving 19 bases between them. This CDR3 reads CASRPLRTEGETQYF. CDR3 sequence (DNA): TGTGCCAGCAGACCACTCCGGACAGAGGGGGAGACCCAGTACTTC.

V gene TRBV7-9 combines with J gene TRBJ2-1; 9 bases align to TRBD2. The CDR3 totals 14 residues. Trimming at V came to 3 bases and at J to 9 bases, leaving 6 bases not matched to a gene. CDR1 is SEHNR, CDR2 FQNEAQ, per germline (reference sequence). CDR3 coding DNA: TGTGCCAGCAGCTTTTTAGCGGGAGATGGTGAGCAGTTCTTC. Translated, it gives CASSFLAGDGEQFF.

In this sample, this clonotype turned up many times. The chain recombines TRBV28 with TRBJ2-7, with no clear D. Looked up from germline, CDR1 is MDHEN and CDR2 is SYDVKM. This CDR3 region has 12 residues. V lost 5 bases and J lost 4, with 9 bases in between. The DNA of the CDR3 is TGTGCCAGCAGTCTACCCCTGTACGAGCAGTACTTC. Translation: CASSLPLYEQYF.

V and J are TRBV6-5 and TRBJ1-5; the D gene is possibly TRBD1 (5 bases). CDR1 and CDR2 (germline): MNHEY, SVGAGI. Trimming took off 3 bases at V and 4 bases at J, with 7 bases between the two ends. The CDR3 extends over 13 amino acids. In DNA, the CDR3 is TGTGCCAGCAGTTATCAGGGTAATCAGCCCCAGCATTTT. It specifies CASSYQGNQPQHF.

The chain is built from TRBV7-9 and TRBJ2-3; TRBD1 agrees at 9 bases. CDR1 is SEHNR and CDR2 is FQNEAQ in the germline V gene (reference sequence). V gave up 1 base and J gave up 4 bases; unmatched junction bases: 3. This CDR3 has 15 residues. In DNA, the CDR3 is TGTGCCAGCAGCTTAGTAGGGACAGGGTCAGATACGCAGTATTTT. Its translation: CASSLVGTGSDTQYF. Complete variable domain (other parts from reference TRBV7-9 and TRBJ2-3): DTGVSQNPRHKITKRGQNVTFRCDPISEHNRLYWYRQTLGQGPEFLTYFQNEAQLEKSRLLSDRFSAERPKGSFSTLEIQRTEQGDSAMYLCASSLVGTGSDTQYFGPGTRLTVL.

This clonotype showed up just a few times. The rearrangement links TRBV6-5 to TRBJ1-5, with D maybe TRBD1 (5 bases). This CDR3 is 13 amino acids long. Germline V gene lookup returns CDR1 MNHEY and CDR2 SVGAGI. V was shortened by 5 bases and J by 3 bases, with 8 bases between the two germline ends. The CDR3 nucleotides read TGTGCCAGCAGTCGACAGAACAATCAGCCCCAGCATTTT. As protein: CASSRQNNQPQHF.

The J gene is TRBJ1-6, the V gene TRBV20-1, with D hard to call. CDR3 length equals 14 residues. V dropped 6 bases and J dropped 7 bases, with 16 bases sitting between them. Germline CDR1 DFQATT, CDR2 SNEGSKA (reference sequence). The DNA for the CDR3 is TGCAGTGCCCGTCGCCCCGTCGGGAATTCACCCCTCCACTTT. Translation gives CSARRPVGNSPLHF.

This clonotype was counted between two and nine times. This chain uses TRBV30 with TRBJ1-5; 11 nucleotides align to TRBD1. J was trimmed by 6 bases and V by 3 bases; bases with no gene match: 4. Germline CDR1 is GTSNPN and CDR2 is SVGIG (reference sequence). The CDR3 extends over 14 amino acids. The CDR3 region has the DNA TGTGCCTGGAGCCACGGGACAGGGGGTCAGCCCCAGCATTTT. This gives the protein CAWSHGTGGQPQHF.

This sequence joins TRBV20-1 and TRBJ1-1; no definite D call. Germline V gives CDR1 DFQATT, CDR2 SNEGSKA (reference sequence). This CDR3 contains 12 residues. V lost 0 bases, J lost 11 bases, and 13 bases lay in between. CDR3 nucleotides: TGCAGTGCTAGAGAAGTAGAAAAACCGGCTTTCTTT. Protein sequence: CSAREVEKPAFF.

In this sample, this clonotype turned up many times. J is TRBJ1-1 and V is TRBV7-9; no firm D call. Germline CDR1 and CDR2: SEHNR and FQNEAQ (reference sequence). This CDR3 contains 11 residues. Trimming left V 1 base short and J 11 bases short, with 8 bases between. The CDR3 loop reads CASSLGSGAFF. Here the CDR3 DNA reads TGTGCCAGCAGCTTAGGGTCGGGGGCTTTCTTT.